This T cell receptor (beta chain) was recovered during a study of tumor-infiltrating lymphocytes in oesophageal squamous cell carcinoma. TCRdb passed the PCR reads through MiXCR, listing each CDR3 protein once. The table includes around 14,000 distinct CDR3 sequences, 53% detected once. In regard to this clonotype: At one boundary the junction diverges from the germline segment, which might be a read error.

Sequencing was performed on esophageal tumor tissue. This sequence was found in a male donor with esophageal squamous cell carcinoma.

The CDR3 spells CASSALGLAGRSEQYF. The CDR3 DNA follows: TGTGCCAGCAGCGCCCTAGGACTAGCGGGTAGATCCGAGCAGTACTTT. The V gene is TRBV7-8, the J gene TRBJ1-1; D is unclear. The CDR3 length is 16 residues. CDR1 and CDR2 from the germline V gene are SGHVS and FQNEAQ.